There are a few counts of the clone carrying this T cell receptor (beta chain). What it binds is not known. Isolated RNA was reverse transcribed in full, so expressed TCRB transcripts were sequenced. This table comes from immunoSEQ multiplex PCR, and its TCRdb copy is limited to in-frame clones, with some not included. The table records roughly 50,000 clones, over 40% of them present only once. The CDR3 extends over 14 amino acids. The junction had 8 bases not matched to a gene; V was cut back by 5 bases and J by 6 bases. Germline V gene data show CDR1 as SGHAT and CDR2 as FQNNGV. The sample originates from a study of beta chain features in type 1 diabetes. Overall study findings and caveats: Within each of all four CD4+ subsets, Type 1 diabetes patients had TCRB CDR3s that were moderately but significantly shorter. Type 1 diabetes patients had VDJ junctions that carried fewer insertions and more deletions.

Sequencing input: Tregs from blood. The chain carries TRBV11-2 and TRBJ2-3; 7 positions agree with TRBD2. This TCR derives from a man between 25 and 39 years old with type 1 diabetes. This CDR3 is CASSPRLASDTQYF. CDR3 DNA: TGTGCCAGCAGCCCCCGACTAGCTTCTGATACGCAGTATTTT.